This T cell receptor (beta chain) was identified during a study of cytotoxic CD8 clonotypes in ibrutinib-treated CLL. Study-level background: Of a cohort that held some eleven relapsed/refractory and fewer than 16 treatment-naive patients, 17 to 18 were IGHV unmutated.

Overall study findings and caveats: Clonotypes that were public were uncommon, and they contracted or stayed stable on treatment. Clonality went up at the time of ibrutinib response, stayed stable in sustained remission, and later dropped back toward its baseline level at progression.

Data came from immunoSEQ multiplex PCR; TCRdb stores just in-frame clones and leaves some out. The sample includes 200,000 to 250,000 clones, 75% to 85% of them seen just once. Roughly 1.9 micrograms of genomic DNA from cryopreserved PBMCs went into TCR beta libraries. This CDR3 is 17 amino acids long. Germline lookup yields CDR1 SGDLS and CDR2 YYNGEE. V lost 4 bases and J 0 bases, leaving 18 bases between the germline ends. About this clone itself: The target antigen is unknown.

The input for sequencing was PBMCs, taken after 12 months of ibrutinib treatment. The chain employs TRBV9 and TRBJ2-3; D possibly matches TRBD1 or TRBD2 (7 bases each). The TCR originated in a human donor with chronic lymphocytic leukemia. The CDR3 loop reads CASSSTGEGSSTDTQYF. The CDR3 coding sequence is TGTGCCAGCAGCAGTACAGGGGAGGGATCTAGCACAGATACGCAGTATTTT. The variable domain in full, completed from reference TRBV9 and TRBJ2-3, reads DSGVTQTPKHLITATGQRVTLRCSPRSGDLSVYWYQQSLDQGLQFLIQYYNGEERAKGNILERFSAQQFPDLHSELNLSSLELGDSALYFCASSSTGEGSSTDTQYFGPGTRLTVL.